Listed below are T cell receptor beta chains from one sample, sequenced in a study of CD8 T cell repertoires and HIV-1 epitope variants. Clones were read by immunoSEQ multiplex PCR, and TCRdb kept only the in-frame ones, dropping some. Of tens of thousands of clones listed, roughly four fifths were seen once; the top ten hold around a quarter. The source material was uncultured baseline CD8+ T cells from peripheral blood mononuclear cells (PBMCs). These receptors were taken from a male donor with HIV. CDR3s include the opening cysteine and the closing phenylalanine or tryptophan. D genes are given only for firm matches. Size tells how often a clone was seen (once, few, many) or the class of an expanded clone, and some rows leave it out.

j_gene: TRBJ1-2; v_gene: TRBV18; d_gene: NA; abundance: NA; CDR3aa: CASSLRTDQVDGYTF; CDR3nt: TGTGCCAGCTCACTCAGGACGGACCAAGTCGATGGCTACACCTTC
j_gene: TRBJ1-6; v_gene: TRBV5-4; d_gene: NA; abundance: NA; CDR3aa: CASSGFPNGSPLHF; CDR3nt: TGTGCCAGCAGCGGATTCCCGAATGGGTCACCCCTCCACTTT
j_gene: TRBJ2-3; v_gene: TRBV7-3; d_gene: NA; abundance: NA; CDR3aa: CASSSQGPDTQYF; CDR3nt: TGTGCCAGCAGCTCACAGGGTCCAGATACGCAGTATTTT
j_gene: TRBJ1-2; v_gene: TRBV6-6; d_gene: NA; abundance: few; CDR3aa: CASSPRDGGGYTF; CDR3nt: TGTGCCAGCAGTCCCCGGGACGGGGGCGGCTACACCTTC
j_gene: TRBJ1-2; v_gene: TRBV6-4; d_gene: NA; abundance: NA; CDR3aa: CASSDSGAYGYTF; CDR3nt: TGTGCCAGCAGTGACTCGGGGGCGTATGGCTACACCTTC
j_gene: TRBJ1-5; v_gene: TRBV6-6; d_gene: NA; abundance: NA; CDR3aa: CASSYISNQPQHF; CDR3nt: TGTGCCAGCAGTTACATAAGCAATCAGCCCCAGCATTTT
j_gene: TRBJ2-7; v_gene: TRBV6-5; d_gene: NA; abundance: NA; CDR3aa: CASSWGGPTYEQYF; CDR3nt: TGTGCCAGCAGTTGGGGGGGGCCCACCTACGAGCAGTACTTC
j_gene: TRBJ1-6; v_gene: TRBV14; d_gene: NA; abundance: NA; CDR3aa: CASSQETDIYSPLHF; CDR3nt: TGTGCCAGCAGCCAAGAAACGGACATTTATTCACCCCTCCACTTT
j_gene: TRBJ2-1; v_gene: TRBV7-2; d_gene: NA; abundance: NA; CDR3aa: CASSLPWGEQFF; CDR3nt: TGTGCCAGCAGCCTACCCTGGGGTGAGCAGTTCTTC
j_gene: TRBJ1-4; v_gene: TRBV25-1; d_gene: TRBD1; abundance: NA; CDR3aa: CASSEYGTGRDEKLFF; CDR3nt: TGTGCCAGCAGTGAATATGGGACAGGGAGAGATGAAAAACTGTTTTTT
j_gene: TRBJ1-2; v_gene: TRBV9; d_gene: TRBD1; abundance: NA; CDR3aa: CASSVGSGTGRYGYTF; CDR3nt: TGTGCCAGCAGCGTAGGGTCCGGGACAGGGCGGTATGGCTACACCTTC
j_gene: TRBJ1-2; v_gene: TRBV7-3; d_gene: NA; abundance: NA; CDR3aa: CASSPRNNYGYTF; CDR3nt: TGTGCCAGCAGCCCCAGGAATAACTATGGCTACACCTTC
j_gene: TRBJ2-4; v_gene: TRBV15; d_gene: NA; abundance: NA; CDR3aa: CATSRSGRQPQNIQYF; CDR3nt: TGTGCCACCAGCAGATCTGGCAGGCAGCCCCAAAACATTCAGTACTTC
j_gene: TRBJ2-3; v_gene: TRBV7-9; d_gene: NA; abundance: NA; CDR3aa: CASTHSLASTDTQYF; CDR3nt: TGTGCCAGCACCCACAGCTTAGCTAGCACAGATACGCAGTATTTT
j_gene: TRBJ1-4; v_gene: TRBV7-2; d_gene: NA; abundance: few; CDR3aa: CASSQTPSGEKLFF; CDR3nt: TGTGCCAGCAGCCAGACACCTTCGGGTGAAAAACTGTTTTTT
j_gene: TRBJ2-1; v_gene: TRBV5-4; d_gene: NA; abundance: NA; CDR3aa: CASSSDRGGNEQFF; CDR3nt: TGTGCCAGCAGCTCCGACAGGGGAGGGAATGAGCAGTTCTTC
j_gene: TRBJ2-2; v_gene: TRBV5-6; d_gene: TRBD1; abundance: NA; CDR3aa: CASLGQGLTGELFF; CDR3nt: TGTGCCAGCTTGGGACAGGGATTAACCGGGGAGCTGTTTTTT